The rows below give T cell receptor beta chains drawn from one sample of a study of T cell responses to AZD1222 COVID-19 vaccine. Sequenced by immunoSEQ multiplex PCR; TCRdb stores in-frame clones only, minus some. The table records around 99,000 clones, 85% to 95% of them present only once. The material sequenced was peripheral blood, taken on day 0 of AZD1222 vaccination. These receptors were taken from an adult in good health. CDR3s include the opening cysteine and the closing phenylalanine or tryptophan. Each record gives: J gene, clone size, V gene, D gene, CDR3 protein, CDR3 DNA. The D gene is left open where the match is weak. Only part of the rows carry a size: once, few, many, or a class if the clone is expanded.

TRBJ2-7	NA	TRBV11-2	TRBD1	CASSLDRGTGLLRLYEQYF	TGTGCCAGCAGCTTAGATCGGGGGACAGGGCTTCTCAGGCTTTACGAGCAGTACTTC
TRBJ2-4	NA	TRBV5-4	NA	CASSLTLKENIQYF	TGTGCCAGCAGCTTGACCCTCAAAGAGAACATTCAGTACTTC
TRBJ1-2	NA	TRBV27	NA	CASSPTYIYGYTF	TGTGCCAGCAGTCCGACCTACATCTATGGCTACACCTTC
TRBJ1-5	NA	TRBV7-8	NA	CASTKQGVQPQHF	TGTGCCAGCACCAAACAGGGAGTGCAGCCCCAGCATTTT
TRBJ2-7	NA	TRBV10-1	TRBD2	CASSESRRLAGSYEQYF	TGCGCCAGCAGTGAGTCTCGACGACTAGCGGGGTCCTACGAGCAGTACTTC
TRBJ1-1	NA	TRBV18	NA	CASSPIPAPNTEAFF	TGTGCCAGCTCACCAATTCCGGCGCCGAACACTGAAGCTTTCTTT
TRBJ2-7	NA	TRBV29-1	TRBD1	CSVGGQKLSYEQYF	TGCAGCGTTGGGGGACAGAAACTTTCCTACGAGCAGTACTTC
TRBJ1-6	NA	TRBV19	NA	CASGEQGSASPLHF	TGTGCCAGTGGTGAACAGGGCTCCGCTTCACCCCTCCACTTT
TRBJ2-7	NA	TRBV14	TRBD2	CASSPSRGLAPRGSYEQYF	TGTGCCAGCAGCCCTAGTCGCGGACTAGCTCCTCGGGGCTCCTACGAGCAGTACTTC
TRBJ1-5	NA	TRBV15	NA	CATSRGQTNQPQHF	TGTGCCACCAGCCGCGGACAGACTAATCAGCCCCAGCATTTT
TRBJ1-1	NA	TRBV14	NA	CASSHVTWAEAFF	TGTGCCAGCAGCCATGTAACTTGGGCTGAAGCTTTCTTT
TRBJ1-1	NA	TRBV19	NA	CASSIGEGLGTEAFF	TGTGCCAGTAGTATAGGAGAGGGTCTCGGCACTGAAGCTTTCTTT
TRBJ1-5	NA	TRBV9	TRBD1	CASSVEGANQPQHF	TGTGCCAGCAGCGTAGAGGGGGCCAATCAGCCCCAGCATTTT
TRBJ1-2	NA	TRBV11-2	NA	CASSSTTLGDGYTF	TGTGCCAGCAGCTCGACGACGCTTGGGGATGGCTACACCTTC
TRBJ1-2	NA	TRBV13	TRBD1	CASRARGGPPFGYTF	TGTGCCAGCAGGGCACGAGGGGGCCCTCCATTTGGCTACACCTTC
TRBJ1-5	NA	TRBV3-1/TRBV3-2	NA	CASSLRHSNQPQHF	TGTGCCAGCAGCCTCCGACACTCCAATCAGCCCCAGCATTTT
TRBJ1-6	NA	TRBV6-5	NA	CASSPGGALALHF	TGTGCCAGCAGCCCCGGGGGGGCGTTGGCCCTCCACTTT
TRBJ2-3	NA	TRBV6-4	TRBD2	CASSVGGGTDTQYF	TGTGCCAGCAGTGTCGGGGGAGGGACAGATACGCAGTATTTT
TRBJ1-1	NA	TRBV19	NA	CATTERRGTTEAFF	TGTGCCACCACAGAGAGGCGAGGGACCACTGAAGCTTTCTTT
TRBJ1-2	NA	TRBV6-1	NA	CASSESGGYGYTF	TGTGCCAGCAGTGAATCGGGGGGCTATGGCTACACCTTC
TRBJ2-2	NA	TRBV4-1	NA	CASSQSTGTYTGELFF	TGCGCCAGCAGCCAATCGACAGGAACTTACACCGGGGAGCTGTTTTTT
TRBJ2-7	NA	TRBV19	TRBD1	CASSISRGSYEQYF	TGTGCCAGTAGTATTTCCAGGGGGAGTTACGAGCAGTACTTC
TRBJ2-7	NA	TRBV24-1	NA	CATSEEDSYEQYF	TGTGCCACCAGTGAGGAGGACAGCTACGAGCAGTACTTC
TRBJ2-2	NA	TRBV6-1	NA	CASSYGEPTGELFF	TGTGCCAGCAGTTATGGAGAACCCACCGGGGAGCTGTTTTTT
TRBJ1-5	once	TRBV6-2/TRBV6-3	TRBD1	CASSSLRDSAYSNQPQHF	TGTGCCAGCAGTTCCCTCCGGGACAGTGCTTATAGCAATCAGCCCCAGCATTTT
TRBJ1-2	NA	TRBV27	TRBD1	CASSPRGWGYGYTF	TGTGCCAGCAGCCCCAGGGGGTGGGGCTATGGCTACACCTTC
TRBJ1-5	NA	TRBV19	NA	CASSPHLGRGNQPQHF	TGTGCCAGTAGTCCCCACCTGGGTCGGGGCAATCAGCCCCAGCATTTT
TRBJ2-3	NA	TRBV18	TRBD2	CASSPGRAPDTQYF	TGTGCCAGCTCACCGGGGAGGGCCCCAGATACGCAGTATTTT
TRBJ2-5	NA	TRBV15	TRBD1	CATSIMGQQETQYF	TGTGCCACCAGCATCATGGGACAGCAAGAGACCCAGTACTTC
TRBJ1-2	NA	TRBV4-3	NA	CASSQDVPTLFYGYTF	TGCGCCAGCAGCCAAGATGTCCCGACACTTTTCTATGGCTACACCTTC
TRBJ1-5	NA	TRBV6-2/TRBV6-3	NA	CASSYSQRQPQHF	TGTGCCAGCAGTTACTCGCAGCGTCAGCCCCAGCATTTT
TRBJ1-4	NA	TRBV28	NA	CASSLALGYEKLFF	TGTGCCAGCAGTTTAGCCCTCGGATATGAAAAACTGTTTTTT
TRBJ1-1	NA	TRBV4-2	NA	CASSQESLFGGNTEAFF	TGTGCCAGCAGCCAAGAATCCCTTTTCGGAGGGAACACTGAAGCTTTCTTT
TRBJ2-1	NA	TRBV29-1	NA	CSGAQSTYNEQFF	TGCAGCGGAGCACAGTCCACCTACAATGAGCAGTTCTTC
TRBJ1-1	NA	TRBV2	TRBD1	CASSSGGTEAFF	TGTGCCAGCAGTTCAGGGGGGACTGAAGCTTTCTTT
TRBJ1-6	once	TRBV25-1	TRBD1	CASSESTGVNSPLHF	TGTGCCAGCAGTGAATCGACAGGGGTTAATTCACCCCTCCACTTT
TRBJ1-1	once	TRBV21-1	NA	CASSLVKDRSTEAFF	TGTGCCAGCAGCCTGGTTAAGGACAGGTCCACTGAAGCTTTCTTT
TRBJ1-5	once	TRBV19	TRBD1	CASSIGGGLDQPQHF	TGTGCCAGTAGTATTGGAGGGGGCCTTGATCAGCCCCAGCATTTT
TRBJ1-5	NA	TRBV2	NA	CASSSGLDRNQPQHF	TGTGCCAGCAGTTCGGGCCTCGATAGAAATCAGCCCCAGCATTTT
TRBJ2-3	NA	TRBV2	TRBD2	CASSADTSGGTDTQYF	TGTGCCAGCAGCGCAGACACTAGCGGGGGGACAGATACGCAGTATTTT
TRBJ2-6	NA	TRBV7-9	TRBD1	CASSFLLQGLGANVLTF	TGTGCCAGCAGCTTTCTCCTACAGGGGCTTGGGGCCAACGTCCTGACTTTC
TRBJ1-6	NA	TRBV30	NA	CAWSYRNSPLHF	TGTGCCTGGAGTTACAGGAATTCACCCCTCCACTTT
TRBJ2-1	NA	TRBV25-1	TRBD1	CASSEHRGDYNEQFF	TGTGCCAGCAGTGAGCACAGGGGAGACTACAATGAGCAGTTCTTC
TRBJ2-2	NA	TRBV7-9	TRBD1	CASSPRDSYTGELFF	TGTGCCAGCAGCCCCCGGGACAGTTACACCGGGGAGCTGTTTTTT
TRBJ2-1	NA	TRBV30	NA	CACRNYNEQFF	TGTGCCTGCAGGAACTACAATGAGCAGTTCTTC
TRBJ1-5	NA	TRBV19	NA	CASSIRSEPQHF	TGTGCCAGTAGTATCAGGTCGGAGCCCCAGCATTTT
TRBJ2-7	NA	TRBV15	NA	CATSRDRRSSYEQYF	TGTGCCACCAGCAGAGATCGTAGGAGTTCCTACGAGCAGTACTTC
TRBJ1-1	NA	TRBV5-1	NA	CASSREGPNTEAFF	TGCGCCAGCAGCCGGGAGGGGCCGAACACTGAAGCTTTCTTT
TRBJ1-5	NA	TRBV18	NA	CASSPRRGGQPQHF	TGTGCCAGCTCACCACGTCGGGGCGGTCAGCCCCAGCATTTT
TRBJ2-1	NA	TRBV7-9	NA	CASGIGLAEQFF	TGTGCCAGCGGGATAGGGTTAGCGGAGCAGTTCTTC
TRBJ1-1	NA	TRBV29-1	NA	CSVEDRGGHLNTEAFF	TGCAGCGTTGAAGATCGCGGCGGACACCTTAACACTGAAGCTTTCTTT
TRBJ2-1	NA	TRBV19	NA	CASSIFGSSYNEQFF	TGTGCCAGTAGTATTTTCGGGAGTTCCTACAATGAGCAGTTCTTC